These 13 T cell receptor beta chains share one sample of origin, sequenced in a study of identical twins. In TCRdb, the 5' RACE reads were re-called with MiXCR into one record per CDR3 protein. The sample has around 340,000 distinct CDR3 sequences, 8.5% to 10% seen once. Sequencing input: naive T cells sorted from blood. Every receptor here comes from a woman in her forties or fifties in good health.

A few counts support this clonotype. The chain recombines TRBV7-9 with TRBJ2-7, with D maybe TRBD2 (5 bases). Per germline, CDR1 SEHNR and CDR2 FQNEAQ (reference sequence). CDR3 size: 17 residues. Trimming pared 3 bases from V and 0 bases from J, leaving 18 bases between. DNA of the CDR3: TGTGCCAGCAGCTTCAGCCCGGCGGGTCATTCCTCCTACGAGCAGTACTTC. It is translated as CASSFSPAGHSSYEQYF.

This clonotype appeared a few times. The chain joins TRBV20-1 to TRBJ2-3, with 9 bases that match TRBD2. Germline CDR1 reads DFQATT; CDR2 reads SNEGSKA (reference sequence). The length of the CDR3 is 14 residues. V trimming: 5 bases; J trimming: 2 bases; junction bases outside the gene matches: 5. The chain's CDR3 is CSAPTSGNTDTQYF. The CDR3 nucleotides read TGCAGTGCTCCGACTAGCGGAAACACAGATACGCAGTATTTT.

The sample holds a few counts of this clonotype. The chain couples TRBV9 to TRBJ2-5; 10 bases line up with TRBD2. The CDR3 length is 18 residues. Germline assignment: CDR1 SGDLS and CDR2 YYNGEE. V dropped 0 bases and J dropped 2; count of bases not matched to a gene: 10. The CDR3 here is CASSVGASGSVPQETQYF. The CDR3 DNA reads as TGTGCCAGCAGCGTAGGGGCTAGCGGGAGTGTACCTCAAGAGACCCAGTACTTC.

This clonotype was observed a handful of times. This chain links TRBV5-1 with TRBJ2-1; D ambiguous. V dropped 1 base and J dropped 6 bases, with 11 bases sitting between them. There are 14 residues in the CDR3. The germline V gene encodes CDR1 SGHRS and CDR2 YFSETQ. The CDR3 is CASSLQDPSNEQFF. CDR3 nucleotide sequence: TGCGCCAGCAGCTTGCAGGACCCCAGCAATGAGCAGTTCTTC.

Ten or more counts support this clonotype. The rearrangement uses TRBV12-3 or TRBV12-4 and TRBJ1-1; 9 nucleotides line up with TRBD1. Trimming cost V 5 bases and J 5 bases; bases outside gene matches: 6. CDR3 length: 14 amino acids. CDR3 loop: CASSKGQGRTEAFF. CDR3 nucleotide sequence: TGTGCCAGCAGTAAAGGACAGGGGCGGACTGAAGCTTTCTTT.

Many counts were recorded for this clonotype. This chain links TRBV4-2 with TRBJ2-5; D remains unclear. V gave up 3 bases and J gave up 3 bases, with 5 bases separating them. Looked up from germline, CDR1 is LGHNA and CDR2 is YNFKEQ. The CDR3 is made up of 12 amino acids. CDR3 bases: TGTGCCAGCAGCCAGCCGGAAGAGACCCAGTACTTC. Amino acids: CASSQPEETQYF.

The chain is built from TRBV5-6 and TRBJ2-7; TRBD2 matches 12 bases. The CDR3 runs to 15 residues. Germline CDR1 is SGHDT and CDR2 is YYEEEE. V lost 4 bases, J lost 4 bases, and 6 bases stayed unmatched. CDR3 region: CASSQLAGGPYEQYV. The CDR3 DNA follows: TGTGCCAGCAGCCAGCTAGCGGGAGGGCCGTACGAGCAGTACGTC.

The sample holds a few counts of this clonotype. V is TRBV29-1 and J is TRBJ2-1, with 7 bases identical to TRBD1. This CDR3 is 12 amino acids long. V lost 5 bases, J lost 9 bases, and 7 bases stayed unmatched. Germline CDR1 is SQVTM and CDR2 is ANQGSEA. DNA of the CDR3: TGCAGCGTTAAGACAGGGTGGGTTGAGCAGTTCTTC. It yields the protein CSVKTGWVEQFF.

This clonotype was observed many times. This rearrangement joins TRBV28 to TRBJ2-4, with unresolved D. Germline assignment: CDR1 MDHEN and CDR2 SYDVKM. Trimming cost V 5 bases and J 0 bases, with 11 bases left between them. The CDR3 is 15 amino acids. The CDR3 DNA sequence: TGTGCCAGCAGTCAGCAGGATGGAGCCAAAAACATTCAGTACTTC. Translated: CASSQQDGAKNIQYF.

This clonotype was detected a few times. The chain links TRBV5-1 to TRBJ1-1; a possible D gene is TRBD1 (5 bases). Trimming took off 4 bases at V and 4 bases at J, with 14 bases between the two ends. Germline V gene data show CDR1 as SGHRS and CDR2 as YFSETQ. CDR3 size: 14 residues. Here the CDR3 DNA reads TGCGCCAGCAGCCTAGCAGGGTTCCCCACTGAAGCTTTCTTT. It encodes CASSLAGFPTEAFF.

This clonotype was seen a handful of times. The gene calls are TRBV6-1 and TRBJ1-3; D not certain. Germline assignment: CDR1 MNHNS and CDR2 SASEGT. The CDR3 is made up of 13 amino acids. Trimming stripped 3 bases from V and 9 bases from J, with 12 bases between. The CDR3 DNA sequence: TGTGCCAGCAGTGAGCTTCAGGTTGGCACCATATATTTT. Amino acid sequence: CASSELQVGTIYF.

The CDR3: CASSFGQGIGELFF. The CDR3, as DNA: TGTGCCAGCAGTTTCGGACAGGGGATCGGGGAGCTGTTTTTT. The rearrangement uses TRBV27 and TRBJ2-2; 9 nucleotides align to TRBD1. V was pared by 3 bases and J by 7 bases, with 3 bases of the junction left unmatched. This CDR3 spans 14 amino acids. Germline CDR1 MNHEY, CDR2 SMNVEV (reference sequence).

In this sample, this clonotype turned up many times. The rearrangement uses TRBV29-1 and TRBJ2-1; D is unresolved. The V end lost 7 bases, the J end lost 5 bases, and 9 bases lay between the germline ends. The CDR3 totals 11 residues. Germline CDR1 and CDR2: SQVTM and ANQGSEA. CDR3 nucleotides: TGCAGCGACCTCCGGGACAATGAGCAGTTCTTC. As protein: CSDLRDNEQFF.